This T cell receptor beta chain was obtained from a study of T cells after yellow fever vaccination. Study at large: Fractions of low cell number were prepared using SMART-Seq v4 Ultra Low Input.

This CDR3 contains 15 residues. The V gene end was trimmed by 6 bases and the J gene end by 5 bases; junction bases not matched to a gene: 8. Germline V gives CDR1 DFQATT, CDR2 SNEGSKA (reference sequence). In making TCR cDNA, 5'RACE template switching added a universal primer site and UMIs to it. Via MiXCR, TCRdb re-called the 5' RACE reads, giving one row per CDR3 protein. This sample yields 230,000 or so distinct CDR3 sequences, of which approximately 6.3% are seen a single time; about 0.95% belongs to the top ten. The gene calls are TRBV20-1 and TRBJ2-5, with TRBD2 matching over 14 bases. The sample was CD4+ T cells sorted from PBMCs, taken on the day of the yellow fever booster vaccination. The receptor's source is a man in his thirties or forties who received the YFV17D yellow fever vaccine. CDR3 sequence (DNA): TGCAGTGCGACGACTAGCGGGAGGGCCGTTGAGACCCAGTACTTC. Its translation: CSATTSGRAVETQYF.